This T cell receptor beta chain was sequenced during a study of CD8 T cells in ankylosing spondylitis. Whole-study results and caveats: Earlier authors reported some of these motif variants in reactive arthritis synovial fluid and blood. As reported, disease-linked clones showed significant enrichment in matched ankylosing spondylitis synovial fluid. Characteristic of ankylosing spondylitis blood, it appeared, was a TCR beta motif comprising fewer than 10 highly homologous variants.

This clonotype was found many times. Its antigen is unknown. Per germline, CDR1 MNHEY and CDR2 SVGEGT. The CDR3 is made up of 15 amino acids. Trimming removed 5 bases at V and 7 bases at J, with 18 bases between. Via MiXCR, TCRdb re-called the 5' RACE reads, giving one row per CDR3 protein. The sample consists of 200,000 to 250,000 distinct CDR3 sequences, approximately 7.3% of them appearing once. The TCR sequence derives from a male donor with ankylosing spondylitis. The chain joins TRBV6-2 or TRBV6-3 to TRBJ1-5; D is undetermined. The sequencing sample was made of blood, either unsorted or a sorted T cell fraction (not recorded which). The CDR3 DNA follows: TGTGCCAGCAGTGACGACCCTCTCTGGGAGCAGCCCCAGCATTTT. Protein sequence: CASSDDPLWEQPQHF.